The 4 T cell receptor beta chains given below trace back to one sample, sequenced in a study of T cell changes during pregnancy in multiple sclerosis. The protocol was immunoSEQ multiplex PCR, while the TCRdb copy is restricted to in-frame clones and leaves out a portion. The sample consists of 40,000 to 50,000 clones, around four fifths of them appearing once. This specimen consisted of CD4+ T cells from peripheral blood mononuclear cells, obtained before pregnancy. Every receptor here comes from a female donor with multiple sclerosis, enrolled in a pregnancy study.

The chain couples TRBV7-3 to TRBJ2-2, with a tentative D call TRBD2 (5 bases). The CDR3 length is 15 residues. Germline-derived CDR1 and CDR2 are SGHTA and FQGTGA. V was trimmed by 1 base and J by 1 base, leaving 7 bases between them. The CDR3 reads CASSLRRENTGELFF. The CDR3 DNA reads as TGTGCCAGCAGCTTAAGACGGGAGAACACCGGGGAGCTGTTTTTT.

The J gene is TRBJ1-2, the V gene TRBV23-1; possibly TRBD1 for D (5 bases). TRBV23-1 is annotated as an ORF whose role is uncertain. The CDR3 is 14 residues long. Trimming removed 2 bases from V and 4 bases from J, with 11 bases in between. CDR3 nucleotide sequence: TGCGCCAGCAGTCAACACAGGAAAGGCTATGGCTACACCTTC. It yields the protein CASSQHRKGYGYTF.

The chain combines TRBV9 with TRBJ2-3; unclear D gene. The CDR3 has 14 amino acids. V was pared by 4 bases and J by 0 bases, with 9 bases between. Germline V gene lookup returns CDR1 SGDLS and CDR2 YYNGEE. CDR3 sequence (DNA): TGTGCCAGCAGCACCGGTCCTAGCACAGATACGCAGTATTTT. Translating it yields CASSTGPSTDTQYF.

The rearrangement links TRBV6-5 to TRBJ2-1; the match to TRBD2 covers 7 bases. The CDR3 runs 14 residues. The J segment lost 7 bases and the V segment lost 0 bases, leaving 3 bases of the junction unmatched. CDR1 and CDR2 from the germline V gene are MNHEY and SVGAGI. Here the CDR3 reads CASSYSSGGNEQFF. The CDR3 DNA sequence: TGTGCCAGCAGTTACTCGTCGGGGGGTAATGAGCAGTTCTTC.